The rows below give T cell receptor beta chains drawn from one sample of a study of control samples from healthy donors and cancer patients. Measured with immunoSEQ multiplex PCR; TCRdb has only the in-frame clones, and not every one. The sample shows approximately 140,000 clones, about nine tenths of them seen only once. Sequencing used PBMCs. Source of these receptors: a man over 45 with head and neck cancer. Each CDR3 is given with its conserved first and last residue. The D gene is left open where the match is weak. Clone size appears in some rows only: once, few, many, or a class for an expanded clone.

j_call v_call clone_size d_call cdr3_nt cdr3_aa
TRBJ1-6 TRBV27 - - TGTGCCAGCAGGCTTAGGGGGGAACGAGGTTCACCCCTCCACTTT CASRLRGERGSPLHF
TRBJ1-1 TRBV5-1 - - TGCGCCAGCAGCTTCTCGACTGCTCTGAAGGGGTACACTGAAGCTTTCTTT CASSFSTALKGYTEAFF
TRBJ2-2 TRBV18 - - TGTGCCAGCTCATCTTACGCCGGGGAGCTGTTTTTT CASSSYAGELFF
TRBJ2-5 TRBV6-5 - - TGTGCCAGCAGTTACAGGGTACGAGGTAGGGCCCAGTACTTC CASSYRVRGRAQYF
TRBJ2-7 TRBV12-3/TRBV12-4 - TRBD2 TGTGCCAGCGGGAGGGCGGCTTACGAGCAGTACTTC CASGRAAYEQYF
TRBJ1-5 TRBV5-5 - - TGTGCCAGCAGCTTGCGTAGCAATCAGCCCCAGCATTTT CASSLRSNQPQHF
TRBJ1-5 TRBV27 once TRBD1 TGTGCCAGCAGTCCCCAGACAGGGGGTTCGTATCAGCCCCAGCATTTT CASSPQTGGSYQPQHF
TRBJ1-1 TRBV28 - - TGTGCCAGCAAGATAGTTATGAACACTGAAGCTTTCTTT CASKIVMNTEAFF
TRBJ2-3 TRBV18 - TRBD1 TGTGCCAGCTCACCAACAGGGGCAGATACGCAGTATTTT CASSPTGADTQYF
TRBJ1-4 TRBV7-2 - - TGTGCCAGCAGCTTAGTAGGTGGGGTTGAGGAAAAACTGTTTTTT CASSLVGGVEEKLFF
TRBJ1-2 TRBV28 - - TGTGCCAGCAGTTTATGGAACCGCGGTGGCTACACCTTC CASSLWNRGGYTF
TRBJ2-7 TRBV18 few - TGTGCCAGCTCACCCCAGGGAACCGAGCAGTACTTC CASSPQGTEQYF
TRBJ2-2 TRBV5-1 - - TGCGCCAGCAGCTTGGCTAGGAGGTCGAACACCGGGGAGCTGTTTTTT CASSLARRSNTGELFF
TRBJ1-5 TRBV24-1 few TRBD1 TGTGCCATCGAAAATGGGACAGGCTACTCCAATAGCAATCAGCCCCAGCATTTT CAIENGTGYSNSNQPQHF
TRBJ2-3 TRBV28 - - TGTGCCAGCAGTTTTACAGGGGAGGGAGATACGCAGTATTTT CASSFTGEGDTQYF
TRBJ2-7 TRBV13 - TRBD2 TGTGCCAGCAGTTTCAATAGCGGGAGCGGGTACGAGCAGTACTTC CASSFNSGSGYEQYF
TRBJ1-6 TRBV19 - - TGTGCCAGTAGTCCCAATGGGAGGACCTCTAATTCACCCCTCCACTTT CASSPNGRTSNSPLHF
TRBJ2-1 TRBV5-1 - - TGCGCCAGCAGGCAGGGGGCTAGCGGGACCTACAATGAGCAGTTCTTC CASRQGASGTYNEQFF
TRBJ2-5 TRBV7-9 - TRBD2 TGTGCCAGCAGCTTAGCGGGCGGGGGGGAGACCCAGTACTTC CASSLAGGGETQYF
TRBJ2-1 TRBV5-1 - - TGCGCCAGCAGCTTGACAGGTAGTCCTCGCAATGAGCAGTTCTTC CASSLTGSPRNEQFF
TRBJ2-3 TRBV28 - TRBD2 TGTGCCAGCAGTTCTGATTCCATTCTAGCGGGAGTGGATACGCAGTATTTT CASSSDSILAGVDTQYF
TRBJ2-3 TRBV7-6 - - TGTGCCAGCAGCTCGGGGCCGATTCTCACAGATACGCAGTATTTT CASSSGPILTDTQYF
TRBJ1-1 TRBV6-5 - - TGTGCCAGCAGGTCCACTGTGAACACTGAAGCTTTCTTT CASRSTVNTEAFF
TRBJ2-7 TRBV4-1 - TRBD2 TGCGCCAGCAGCCAACCCCTAGCGGGGGGTCTCTACGAGCAGTACTTC CASSQPLAGGLYEQYF
TRBJ2-3 TRBV5-1 - TRBD2 TGCGCCAGCAGCTTGCCGGGGGGTAGCACAGATACGCAGTATTTT CASSLPGGSTDTQYF
TRBJ1-2 TRBV29-1 - - TGCAGCGTTCACAGCGGGGACTATGGCTACACCTTC CSVHSGDYGYTF
TRBJ1-1 TRBV28 - - TGTGCCAGCAGACCTGCAGGGCTAGAGGCTGAAGCTTTCTTT CASRPAGLEAEAFF
TRBJ2-1 TRBV7-7 - - TGTGCCAGCAGCCCCTATAGCTCCTACAATGAGCAGTTCTTC CASSPYSSYNEQFF
TRBJ2-5 TRBV6-5 - - TGTGCCAGCAGTTACTCAGCCAGGGGCTCGGGGGAGACCCAGTACTTC CASSYSARGSGETQYF
TRBJ2-1 TRBV4-1 - TRBD1 TGCGCCAGCAGCCTACAAGCTAACGGACAGGGGGCTTACAATGAGCAGTTCTTC CASSLQANGQGAYNEQFF
TRBJ1-2 TRBV3-1/TRBV3-2 once - TGTGCCAGCAGCCAAGCGAAGTATTATGGCTACACCTTC CASSQAKYYGYTF
TRBJ1-2 TRBV7-9 - - TGTGCCAGCAGCCCTGGGTTCTCTCGCGGCTATGGCTACACCTTC CASSPGFSRGYGYTF
TRBJ2-7 TRBV30 - - TGTGCCTGGAGTGGGGGGCTTGATAGCGAGCAGTACTTC CAWSGGLDSEQYF